These T cell receptor beta chains were read from a single sample in a study of shared clonotypes between healthy human individuals. TCRdb's table, derived via immunoSEQ multiplex PCR, lists solely in-frame clones and lacks some. The sample yields 2 million to 2.5 million clones, 93% seen once. Sequenced sample: naive CD4+ T cells from PBMCs. The receptors shown here come from a man aged 18 to 30 in good health. Some clones in this sample may be carry-over from other donors' samples. Both conserved end residues are part of each CDR3. The D gene is left open where the match is weak. Clone sizes are given selectively: once, few, many, or a class where the clone is expanded.

CDR3 length,clone size,V gene,J gene,D gene,CDR3 protein,CDR3 DNA
15,NA,TRBV9,TRBJ2-7,NA,CASSLIPGNSYEQYF,TGTGCCAGCAGCTTGATACCGGGGAACTCCTACGAGCAGTACTTC
15,NA,TRBV5-1,TRBJ2-1,TRBD2,CASSLASGIDNEQFF,TGCGCCAGCAGCTTGGCTAGCGGGATAGATAATGAGCAGTTCTTC
14,NA,TRBV18,TRBJ2-7,NA,CASSPSQGPYEQYF,TGTGCCAGCTCACCCTCCCAGGGGCCATACGAGCAGTACTTC
14,NA,TRBV9,TRBJ2-1,NA,CASSVASSYNEQFF,TGTGCCAGCAGCGTAGCTAGCTCCTACAATGAGCAGTTCTTC
14,NA,TRBV2,TRBJ2-7,NA,CASSAATLWGEQYF,TGTGCCAGCAGTGCGGCAACTCTTTGGGGAGAGCAGTACTTC
18,NA,TRBV28,TRBJ2-1,NA,CASSYTLGPGSSYNEQFF,TGTGCCAGCAGTTACACCCTCGGGCCGGGGAGCTCCTACAATGAGCAGTTCTTC
15,NA,TRBV6-5,TRBJ2-3,NA,CASRAGTYNTDTQYF,TGTGCCAGCAGGGCCGGGACCTACAATACAGATACGCAGTATTTT
14,NA,TRBV2,TRBJ1-1,NA,CASSVMTGWVEAFF,TGTGCCAGCAGTGTGATGACAGGCTGGGTGGAAGCTTTCTTT
14,NA,TRBV28,TRBJ2-7,NA,CASWGTLGSYEQYF,TGTGCCAGCTGGGGAACACTGGGCTCCTACGAGCAGTACTTC
12,NA,TRBV28,TRBJ2-1,NA,CASRSAPNEQFF,TGTGCCAGCCGTAGCGCGCCGAATGAGCAGTTCTTC
17,NA,TRBV7-3,TRBJ2-1,TRBD2,CASSSPTSGRALNEQFF,TGTGCCAGCAGCTCGCCGACTAGCGGGAGGGCCCTCAATGAGCAGTTCTTC
14,NA,TRBV7-9,TRBJ1-6,NA,CASSQDGRNSPLHF,TGTGCCAGCAGCCAAGACGGTCGCAATTCACCCCTCCACTTT
15,NA,TRBV7-2,TRBJ1-3,NA,CASSLTGTPGNTIYF,TGTGCCAGCAGCCTCACTGGGACACCAGGAAACACCATATATTTT
13,NA,TRBV7-9,TRBJ1-2,NA,CASSFGGNRGYTF,TGTGCCAGCAGCTTCGGAGGGAATAGGGGCTACACCTTC
15,NA,TRBV18,TRBJ2-7,TRBD1,CASSGGTGAAYEQYF,TGTGCCAGCTCAGGCGGGACAGGGGCCGCGTACGAGCAGTACTTC
11,NA,TRBV7-9,TRBJ1-1,NA,CASSSQGEAFF,TGTGCCAGCAGCTCCCAGGGAGAAGCTTTCTTT
16,NA,TRBV6-1,TRBJ1-2,NA,CASSEPRRRPLGGYTF,TGTGCCAGCAGTGAACCCCGGCGACGGCCTTTGGGGGGCTACACCTTC
16,once,TRBV4-3,TRBJ1-5,NA,CASSQDLTPWDQPQHF,TGCGCCAGCAGCCAAGATCTAACCCCCTGGGATCAGCCCCAGCATTTT
14,NA,TRBV28,TRBJ1-6,NA,CASSFVTENSPLHF,TGTGCCAGCAGTTTCGTGACAGAAAATTCACCCCTCCACTTT
16,NA,TRBV7-8,TRBJ1-3,NA,CASSPRAGIAGNTIYF,TGTGCCAGCAGCCCAAGGGCGGGAATAGCTGGAAACACCATATATTTT
13,NA,TRBV7-9,TRBJ2-5,TRBD1,CASRGTAQETQYF,TGTGCCAGCAGAGGGACAGCCCAAGAGACCCAGTACTTC
13,NA,TRBV7-3,TRBJ2-5,NA,CASSSRREETQYF,TGTGCCAGCAGCTCCCGGCGGGAAGAGACCCAGTACTTC
15,NA,TRBV7-6,TRBJ2-7,TRBD2,CASSPSGEGSYEQYF,TGTGCCAGCAGCCCGTCGGGGGAGGGGTCCTACGAGCAGTACTTC
15,NA,TRBV4-1,TRBJ1-2,NA,CASSLGGGLNYGYTF,TGCGCCAGCAGCCTTGGGGGGGGCCTTAACTATGGCTACACCTTC
14,NA,TRBV28,TRBJ1-6,TRBD1,CASTSGQGSSPLHF,TGTGCCAGCACTTCAGGACAGGGCAGCTCACCCCTCCACTTT
17,NA,TRBV5-6,TRBJ2-1,NA,CASSAYRDGSSYNEQFF,TGTGCCAGCAGCGCCTACCGGGACGGTAGCTCCTACAATGAGCAGTTCTTC
16,NA,TRBV6-1,TRBJ2-7,TRBD1,CASSDLYDRGLYEQYF,TGTGCCAGCAGTGACCTATATGACAGGGGGCTCTACGAGCAGTACTTC
11,NA,TRBV28,TRBJ1-2,NA,CASSVNYGYTF,TGTGCCAGCAGTGTTAACTATGGCTACACCTTC
13,few,TRBV18,TRBJ1-5,NA,CASSLGLEEPQHF,TGTGCCAGCTCACTGGGACTCGAGGAGCCCCAGCATTTT
11,NA,TRBV20-1,TRBJ2-5,NA,CSASTRVDQYF,TGCAGTGCTAGTACTAGGGTGGACCAGTACTTC
13,few,TRBV2,TRBJ1-1,NA,CASSEWGNTEAFF,TGTGCCAGCAGTGAGTGGGGGAACACTGAAGCTTTCTTT
15,NA,TRBV6-1,TRBJ1-3,TRBD1,CASSKQGAVRNTIYF,TGTGCCAGTTCTAAGCAGGGGGCAGTACGAAACACCATATATTTT
13,NA,TRBV28,TRBJ1-4,NA,CASSLSYNEKLFF,TGTGCCAGCAGCCTATCATACAATGAAAAACTGTTTTTT
12,NA,TRBV6-4,TRBJ2-3,NA,CASSQGLSQGYF,TGTGCCAGCAGCCAAGGGTTATCTCAAGGGTATTTT
15,NA,TRBV5-1,TRBJ2-3,TRBD2,CASSSQGGPTDTQYF,TGCGCCAGCAGCTCTCAGGGAGGGCCCACAGATACGCAGTATTTT
14,NA,TRBV4-1,TRBJ2-1,NA,CASRRPEAGYEQFF,TGCGCCAGCAGGCGACCGGAGGCGGGCTATGAGCAGTTCTTC
15,NA,TRBV18,TRBJ1-1,TRBD1,CASSPTLQGTAEAFF,TGTGCCAGCTCACCAACACTACAGGGGACCGCTGAAGCTTTCTTT
12,NA,TRBV9,TRBJ1-2,NA,CASSAVGDGYTF,TGTGCCAGCAGCGCCGTTGGGGATGGCTACACCTTC
14,few,TRBV28,TRBJ1-1,NA,CASGIAGRNTEAFF,TGTGCCAGCGGTATAGCGGGACGGAACACTGAAGCTTTCTTT
13,NA,TRBV28,TRBJ2-2,NA,CASSFYLGQELFF,TGTGCCAGCAGTTTTTACCTTGGACAGGAGCTGTTTTTT
15,NA,TRBV5-4,TRBJ1-4,TRBD1,CASSLQGGSDEKLFF,TGTGCCAGCAGCCTCCAGGGGGGAAGCGATGAAAAACTGTTTTTT
15,NA,TRBV28,TRBJ2-7,NA,CASSWKLVSLYEQYF,TGTGCCAGCAGTTGGAAACTAGTTTCCCTTTACGAGCAGTACTTC
13,once,TRBV7-9,TRBJ2-2,NA,CASSPTETGELFF,TGTGCCAGCAGCCCCACGGAGACCGGGGAGCTGTTTTTT
16,NA,TRBV11-2,TRBJ2-7,TRBD2,CASSLVQKRDPYEQYF,TGTGCCAGCAGCTTAGTTCAGAAGCGGGACCCCTACGAGCAGTACTTC
13,NA,TRBV12-5,TRBJ2-5,NA,CASGLAQGETQYF,TGTGCTAGTGGTTTGGCCCAGGGGGAGACCCAGTACTTC
14,NA,TRBV5-1,TRBJ1-2,NA,CASSPGGTADGYTF,TGCGCCAGCAGCCCGGGCGGGACCGCAGATGGCTACACCTTC
13,NA,TRBV11-3,TRBJ1-1,NA,CASSSGEEAEAFF,TGTGCCAGCAGCTCCGGGGAGGAAGCTGAAGCTTTCTTT
14,NA,TRBV7-2,TRBJ2-3,NA,CASSLGSSPDTQYF,TGTGCCAGCAGCTTAGGGAGCAGTCCAGATACGCAGTATTTT
14,NA,TRBV27,TRBJ2-5,NA,CASSPLGREETQYF,TGTGCCAGCAGTCCATTAGGCAGGGAAGAGACCCAGTACTTC
14,once,TRBV5-1,TRBJ2-2,NA,CASSLDGNSGELFF,TGCGCCAGCAGCTTGGACGGGAACTCCGGGGAGCTGTTTTTT
17,NA,TRBV9,TRBJ2-1,TRBD1,CASSVGGQGSSYNEQFF,TGTGCCAGCAGCGTAGGGGGACAGGGGAGCTCCTACAATGAGCAGTTCTTC
14,once,TRBV9,TRBJ2-5,NA,CASSVEGPPETQYF,TGTGCCAGCAGCGTAGAGGGCCCCCCGGAGACCCAGTACTTC
14,NA,TRBV21-1,TRBJ2-5,NA,CASSAELARETQYF,TGTGCCAGCAGCGCGGAATTGGCAAGGGAGACCCAGTACTTC
15,NA,TRBV5-8,TRBJ1-4,NA,CASSSIGPRGEKLFF,TGTGCCAGCAGCTCTATAGGGCCCCGGGGAGAAAAACTGTTTTTT
15,NA,TRBV7-9,TRBJ1-5,TRBD1,CASSGDRGPNQPQHF,TGTGCCAGCAGCGGAGACAGGGGGCCAAATCAGCCCCAGCATTTT
16,NA,TRBV10-3,TRBJ2-3,TRBD2,CATNRLADTSTDTQYF,TGTGCCACCAACCGACTAGCGGACACTAGCACAGATACGCAGTATTTT
16,once,TRBV5-1,TRBJ2-2,NA,CASSLAQGYDTGELFF,TGCGCCAGCAGCTTGGCGCAGGGGTACGACACCGGGGAGCTGTTTTTT